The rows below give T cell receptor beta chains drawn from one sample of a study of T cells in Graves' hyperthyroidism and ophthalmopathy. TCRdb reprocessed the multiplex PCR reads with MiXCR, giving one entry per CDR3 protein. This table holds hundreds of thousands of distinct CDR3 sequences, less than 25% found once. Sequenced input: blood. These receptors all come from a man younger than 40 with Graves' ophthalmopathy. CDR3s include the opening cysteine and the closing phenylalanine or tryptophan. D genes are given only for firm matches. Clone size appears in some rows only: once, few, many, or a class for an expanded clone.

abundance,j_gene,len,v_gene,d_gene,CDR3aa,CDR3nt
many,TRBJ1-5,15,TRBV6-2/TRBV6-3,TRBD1,CASSFAGGPNQPQHF,TGTGCCAGCAGTTTTGCAGGGGGCCCCAATCAGCCCCAGCATTTT
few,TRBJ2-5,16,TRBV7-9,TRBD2,CASSQEGRGSLETQYF,TGTGCCAGCAGCCAAGAGGGGAGGGGAAGTCTAGAGACCCAGTACTTC
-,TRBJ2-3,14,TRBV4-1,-,CASSQPGSTDTQYF,TGCGCCAGCAGCCAACCGGGTAGCACAGATACGCAGTATTTT
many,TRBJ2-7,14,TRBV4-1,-,CASSQDPGAREQYF,TGCGCCAGCAGCCAAGATCCGGGAGCACGGGAGCAGTACTTC
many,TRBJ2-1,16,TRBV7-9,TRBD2,CASSSLSGNRYNEQFF,TGTGCCAGCAGCTCTCTTAGCGGGAATAGATACAATGAGCAGTTCTTC
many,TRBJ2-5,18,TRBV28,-,CASSSGGSGRGVGETQYF,TGTGCCAGCAGTTCGGGAGGTAGTGGCAGGGGAGTAGGAGAGACCCAGTACTTC
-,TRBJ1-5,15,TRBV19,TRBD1,CASSTWTGDHQPQHF,TGTGCCAGTAGTACCTGGACAGGGGATCATCAGCCCCAGCATTTT
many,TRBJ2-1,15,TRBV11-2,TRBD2,CASSGLAGAYNEQFF,TGTGCCAGCAGCGGACTAGCGGGAGCCTACAATGAGCAGTTCTTC
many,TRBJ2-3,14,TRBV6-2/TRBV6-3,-,CASSSRRSTDTQYF,TGTGCCAGCAGTTCACGACGATCCACAGATACGCAGTATTTT
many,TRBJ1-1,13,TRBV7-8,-,CASSLAPGSAAFF,TGTGCCAGCAGCTTAGCTCCGGGGAGTGCAGCTTTCTTT
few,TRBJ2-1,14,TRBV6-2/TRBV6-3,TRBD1,CASGWGQVNNEQFF,TGTGCCAGCGGGTGGGGACAGGTCAACAATGAGCAGTTCTTC
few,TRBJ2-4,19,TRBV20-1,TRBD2,CSAPPWTSGRVGAKNIQYF,TGCAGTGCTCCCCCTTGGACTAGCGGGAGGGTTGGGGCCAAAAACATTCAGTACTTC
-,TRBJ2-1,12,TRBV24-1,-,CATSELKGEQFF,TGTGCCACCAGTGAGCTGAAGGGTGAGCAGTTCTTC
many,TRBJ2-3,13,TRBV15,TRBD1,CATWDRGTDTQYF,TGTGCCACATGGGACAGGGGCACAGATACGCAGTATTTT
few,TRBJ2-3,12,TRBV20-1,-,CSARGISDTQYF,TGCAGTGCTAGGGGAATCTCGGATACGCAGTATTTT
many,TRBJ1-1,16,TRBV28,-,CASSSKTIWMNTEAFF,TGTGCCAGCAGTTCCAAGACAATCTGGATGAACACTGAAGCTTTCTTT
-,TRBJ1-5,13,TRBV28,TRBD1,CASSPTGIKAQHF,TGTGCCAGCAGCCCGACAGGGATAAAAGCCCAGCATTTT
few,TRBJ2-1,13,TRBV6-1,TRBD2,CASSRRLAREQFF,TGTGCCAGCAGCCGGAGACTAGCGCGTGAGCAGTTCTTC
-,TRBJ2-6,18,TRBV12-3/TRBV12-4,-,CASSFFAGRVSGANVLTF,TGTGCCAGCAGTTTTTTTGCGGGGCGGGTCTCTGGGGCCAACGTCCTGACTTTC
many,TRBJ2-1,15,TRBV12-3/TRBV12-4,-,CASSLGEPTYNEQFF,TGTGCCAGCAGTTTGGGGGAGCCAACCTACAATGAGCAGTTCTTC
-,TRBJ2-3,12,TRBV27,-,CASSFSQDTQYF,TGTGCCAGCAGTTTCAGTCAAGATACGCAGTATTTT
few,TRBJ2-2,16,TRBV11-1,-,CASSFQGERGPGELFF,TGTGCCAGCAGCTTTCAGGGCGAACGGGGACCCGGGGAGCTGTTTTTT
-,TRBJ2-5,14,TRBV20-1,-,CSASRGDGGETQYF,TGCAGTGCTAGCCGCGGAGATGGGGGGGAGACCCAGTACTTC
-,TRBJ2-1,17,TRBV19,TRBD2,CASSLGLAGNPYNEQFF,TGTGCCAGTAGTCTGGGACTAGCGGGAAATCCCTACAATGAGCAGTTCTTC
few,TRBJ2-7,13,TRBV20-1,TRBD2,CSAERGSSYEQYF,TGCAGTGCCGAGCGGGGGAGCTCCTACGAGCAGTACTTC
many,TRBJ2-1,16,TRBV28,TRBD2,CASSRTSGNSYNEQFF,TGTGCCAGCAGTCGGACTAGCGGAAACTCCTACAATGAGCAGTTCTTC
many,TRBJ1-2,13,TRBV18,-,CASSPQGWDGYTF,TGTGCCAGCTCACCACAGGGCTGGGACGGCTACACCTTC
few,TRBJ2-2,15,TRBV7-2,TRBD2,CGGTGLAATGGELFF,TGTGGGGGTACGGGACTAGCTGCGACGGGCGGGGAGCTGTTTTTT
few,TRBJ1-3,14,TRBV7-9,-,CASSLESLGNTIYF,TGTGCCAGCAGCTTAGAGAGTTTAGGAAACACCATATATTTT
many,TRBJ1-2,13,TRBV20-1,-,CSASPTPGYGYTF,TGCAGTGCTAGTCCCACGCCGGGCTATGGCTACACCTTC
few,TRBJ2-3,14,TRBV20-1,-,CSARDPASGDTQYF,TGCAGTGCTAGAGATCCCGCCTCGGGAGATACGCAGTATTTT
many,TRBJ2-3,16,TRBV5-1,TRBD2,CASSLAASGSADTQYF,TGCGCCAGCAGCTTGGCGGCTAGCGGGAGTGCAGATACGCAGTATTTT
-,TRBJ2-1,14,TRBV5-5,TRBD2,CATVDTSGYNEQFF,TGTGCCACCGTAGACACTAGCGGGTACAATGAGCAGTTCTTC
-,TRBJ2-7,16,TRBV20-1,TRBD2,CSARPQLAQSSYEQYF,TGCAGTGCTAGGCCGCAACTAGCGCAGAGCTCCTACGAGCAGTACTTC
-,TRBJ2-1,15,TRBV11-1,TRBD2,CASSRAGGMNNEQFF,TGCGCCAGCAGCCGAGCGGGAGGCATGAACAATGAGCAGTTCTTC
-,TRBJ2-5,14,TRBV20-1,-,CSARVTVPQETQYF,TGCAGTGCTAGAGTCACGGTTCCGCAAGAGACCCAGTACTTC
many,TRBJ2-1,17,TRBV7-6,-,CASSRRTMLLSYNEQFF,TGTGCCAGCAGCCGACGGACAATGCTCCTCTCCTACAATGAGCAGTTCTTC
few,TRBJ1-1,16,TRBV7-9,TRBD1,CASSSGTGRPNTEAFF,TGTGCCAGCAGCTCCGGGACAGGGAGACCGAACACTGAAGCTTTCTTT
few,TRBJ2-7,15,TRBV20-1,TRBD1,CSARDLVTGGYEQYF,TGCAGTGCTAGAGATCTCGTGACAGGGGGCTACGAGCAGTACTTC
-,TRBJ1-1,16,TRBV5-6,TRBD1,CASSPEPDRSDTEAFF,TGTGCCAGCAGCCCCGAACCGGACAGGAGCGACACTGAAGCTTTCTTT
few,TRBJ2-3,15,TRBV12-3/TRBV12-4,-,CASSSGAIGLDTQYF,TGTGCCAGCAGTTCAGGCGCCATAGGGCTGGATACGCAGTATTTT
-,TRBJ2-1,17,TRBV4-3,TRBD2,CASSRRLAGGPRNEQFF,TGCGCCAGCAGCCGCCGACTAGCGGGAGGGCCGAGGAATGAGCAGTTCTTC
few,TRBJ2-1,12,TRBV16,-,CASGVSGNEQFF,TGTGCCAGCGGGGTTTCGGGAAATGAGCAGTTCTTC
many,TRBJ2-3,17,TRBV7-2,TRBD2,CASSASGLAGGTDTQYF,TGTGCCAGCAGCGCCTCGGGACTAGCGGGAGGTACAGATACGCAGTATTTT
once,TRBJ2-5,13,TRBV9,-,CASSVDRGSAQYF,TGTGCCAGCAGCGTAGATCGAGGGTCGGCCCAGTACTTC
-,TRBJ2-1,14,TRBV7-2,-,CASSLDKSANEQFF,TGTGCCAGCAGCTTAGATAAGTCGGCTAATGAGCAGTTCTTC